These 25 T cell receptor beta chains were sequenced from one sample in a study of cytomegalovirus exposure and HLA in healthy donors. Amplification used 60 Vbeta primers and 13 Jbeta primers. Measured with immunoSEQ multiplex PCR; TCRdb has only the in-frame clones, and not every one. The sample includes about 130,000 clones, roughly three quarters of them seen just once. The sequenced material came from PBMCs. The receptors here all came from a man aged 30 to 45 in good health and CMV-seropositive.

The chain recombines TRBV9 with TRBJ2-3, with TRBD2 identical over 7 bases. CDR1 is SGDLS and CDR2 is YYNGEE in the germline V gene. V was pared by 4 bases and J by 4 bases, with 12 bases of the junction left unmatched. The CDR3 sequence is 16 residues long. The CDR3 DNA is TGTGCCAGCAGCAGAGAGGTTGGGAGGGAGGCAGATACGCAGTATTTT. It codes for CASSREVGREADTQYF.

The chain recombines TRBV28 with TRBJ2-7; 9 bases are a match to TRBD1. Germline values: CDR1 MDHEN, CDR2 SYDVKM. The CDR3 contains 15 residues. V trimming: 4 bases; J trimming: 2 bases; junction bases outside the gene matches: 6. CDR3 nucleotides: TGTGCCAGCAGTTCCGGACAGGGGCTTGCCTACGAGCAGTACTTC. Translating it yields CASSSGQGLAYEQYF.

V usage is TRBV25-1 and J usage is TRBJ2-1; D is unresolved. The CDR3 runs 11 residues. Trimming took 8 bases from V and 9 from J, leaving 11 bases between them. CDR1 MGHDK and CDR2 SYGVNS come from the germline V gene. The CDR3: CASSPWSEQFF. In DNA form, the CDR3 reads TGTGCCAGCTCGCCGTGGAGTGAGCAGTTCTTC.

This clone has just a few counts. CDR3 protein: CASSLDRDGYTF. The CDR3 bases are TGTGCCAGCAGCTTAGACAGGGATGGCTACACCTTC. The J gene is TRBJ1-2, the V gene TRBV7-9; TRBD1 might be the D (6 bases). The CDR3 spans 12 residues. Trimming left V 1 base short and J 6 bases short, with 6 bases between. Germline CDR1 is SEHNR and CDR2 is FQNEAQ (reference sequence). Filled out from reference TRBV7-9 and TRBJ1-2, the complete variable domain reads DTGVSQNPRHKITKRGQNVTFRCDPISEHNRLYWYRQTLGQGPEFLTYFQNEAQLEKSRLLSDRFSAERPKGSFSTLEIQRTEQGDSAMYLCASSLDRDGYTFGSGTRLTVV.

The chain carries TRBV30 and TRBJ1-2, with D unclear. Trimming cost V 6 bases and J 5 bases, with 19 bases left between them. Germline-derived CDR1 and CDR2 are GTSNPN and SVGIG (reference sequence). This CDR3 contains 14 residues. The CDR3 DNA reads TGTGCCTGTTTCCTGGGAGGGTCAAAATATGGCTACACCTTC. Protein product: CACFLGGSKYGYTF.

J is TRBJ1-2 and V is TRBV27; 7 positions match TRBD1. The CDR3 sequence is 13 residues long. Per the germline V gene, CDR1 is MNHEY and CDR2 is SMNVEV (reference sequence). The ends lost 8 bases at V and 7 bases at J; junction bases unmatched: 10. The DNA for the CDR3 is TGTGCCAGCCGAAAGGGGGCGGGGTCTGGCTACACCTTC. The encoded protein is CASRKGAGSGYTF.

The rearrangement uses TRBV7-3 and TRBJ2-1, with a possible D match to TRBD2 (6 bases). This CDR3 is built from 14 residues. Germline V gene data show CDR1 as SGHTA and CDR2 as FQGTGA. Trimming removed 0 bases from V and 4 bases from J, with 7 bases in between. Here the CDR3 DNA reads TGTGCCAGCAGCTTAACTAGCGGATACAATGAGCAGTTCTTC. It codes for CASSLTSGYNEQFF.

This clone was recorded only once. The CDR3 protein is CASSSGQGADTQYF. CDR3 bases: TGCGCCAGCAGCTCGGGACAGGGGGCAGATACGCAGTATTTT. The chain joins TRBV5-1 to TRBJ2-3, with 11 bases aligning to TRBD1. The germline CDR1 and CDR2 sequences are SGHRS and YFSETQ. Trimming cost V 3 bases and J 4 bases; bases outside gene matches: 1. The CDR3 runs 14 residues.

This clone showed up just a few times. The rearrangement joins TRBV7-9 to TRBJ2-7, with D possibly TRBD1 on 5 matching bases. Trimming pared 8 bases from V and 3 bases from J, leaving 11 bases between. This CDR3 contains 12 residues. Germline V gene data show CDR1 as SEHNR and CDR2 as FQNEAQ (reference sequence). The DNA for the CDR3 is TGTGCCAGCGCGACAGAGAACTACGAGCAGTACTTC. As protein: CASATENYEQYF. The whole variable domain, filled in from reference TRBV7-9 and TRBJ2-7, reads DTGVSQNPRHKITKRGQNVTFRCDPISEHNRLYWYRQTLGQGPEFLTYFQNEAQLEKSRLLSDRFSAERPKGSFSTLEIQRTEQGDSAMYLCASATENYEQYFGPGTRLTVT.

J is TRBJ2-2 and V is TRBV30; tentative D call: TRBD1 (5 bases). The germline V gene has CDR1 GTSNPN and CDR2 SVGIG (reference sequence). The CDR3 has 14 amino acids. Between the trimmed V and J ends, which lost 4 bases and 5 bases, there was a span of 14 bases. The CDR3 sequence is CAWKRGLWTGELFF. The CDR3 nucleotides read TGTGCCTGGAAAAGGGGTCTTTGGACCGGGGAGCTGTTTTTT.

This chain connects TRBV5-8 to TRBJ1-2, with D perhaps TRBD1 (5 bases). Germline V lookup: CDR1 SGHTS, CDR2 YDEGEE. V was trimmed by 0 bases and J by 4 bases, leaving 10 bases between them. The CDR3 contains 14 residues. CDR3: CASSLARGVYGYTF. The DNA of the CDR3 is TGTGCCAGCAGCTTGGCCCGGGGGGTCTATGGCTACACCTTC.

This sequence joins TRBV6-4 and TRBJ1-1; TRBD1 matches 11 bases. The CDR3 spans 16 residues. The trim removed 4 bases at V and 4 bases at J, leaving 8 bases unmatched. The germline CDR1 and CDR2 sequences are MRHNA and SNTAGT. CDR3 sequence: CASSGLDRGQGTEAFF. In DNA form, the CDR3 reads TGTGCCAGCAGTGGACTGGACAGGGGGCAAGGCACTGAAGCTTTCTTT.

The rearrangement uses TRBV30 and TRBJ2-5, with a weak D call TRBD1 (7 bases). CDR1 is GTSNPN and CDR2 is SVGIG in the germline V gene (reference sequence). V lost 4 bases and J 2 bases, leaving 11 bases between the germline ends. The CDR3 covers 13 residues. In nucleotides, the CDR3 is TGTGCCTGGAAGGCAGGGGGGCAAGAGACCCAGTACTTC. Translating it yields CAWKAGGQETQYF.

The J gene is TRBJ2-5, the V gene TRBV7-9, with D unresolved. The CDR3 totals 14 residues. From germline, CDR1 is SEHNR and CDR2 FQNEAQ (reference sequence). Trimming took off 1 base at V and 2 bases at J, with 8 bases between the two ends. DNA of the CDR3: TGTGCCAGCAGCTTAGGAGGCCGTCAAGAGACCCAGTACTTC. It codes for CASSLGGRQETQYF.

The CDR3 reads CASSSGQEYSYEQYF. CDR3 DNA: TGTGCCAGCAGCTCGGGACAGGAGTACTCCTACGAGCAGTACTTC. The chain combines TRBV5-8 with TRBJ2-7; TRBD1 agrees at 8 bases. The CDR3 covers 15 residues. V shed 3 bases, J shed 0 bases, and the junction held 5 bases outside the gene matches. Per germline, CDR1 SGHTS and CDR2 YDEGEE.

The chain uses TRBV7-9 and TRBJ2-5; 10 bases are shared with TRBD2. Losses at the gene ends were 5 bases for V and 1 base for J; bases not matched to a gene: 13. The CDR3 is 18 amino acids. CDR1 SEHNR and CDR2 FQNEAQ come from the germline V gene (reference sequence). The CDR3 region is CASSPDTTGTSAQETQYF. DNA of the CDR3: TGTGCCAGCAGCCCCGACACGACCGGGACTAGCGCCCAAGAGACCCAGTACTTC.

The chain carries TRBV27 and TRBJ2-1, with no clear D. V lost 6 bases and J 1 base, leaving 10 bases between the germline ends. CDR3 length: 14 amino acids. Germline values: CDR1 MNHEY, CDR2 SMNVEV (reference sequence). This CDR3 is CASSLQESYNEQFF. CDR3 nucleotide sequence: TGTGCCAGCAGCCTTCAAGAGTCCTACAATGAGCAGTTCTTC.

This chain links TRBV9 with TRBJ1-2, with D unclear. The germline V gene encodes CDR1 SGDLS and CDR2 YYNGEE. V was cut by 3 bases and J by 7 bases, with 22 bases left in between. This CDR3 has 16 residues. The CDR3 DNA follows: TGTGCCAGCAGCGCCATGGCCCTCCTGCCGATTTCTGGCTACACCTTC. It codes for CASSAMALLPISGYTF.

The chain employs TRBV7-9 and TRBJ2-7, with 7 bases matching TRBD1. This CDR3 has 15 residues. CDR1 SEHNR and CDR2 FQNEAQ come from the germline V gene (reference sequence). V shed 5 bases, J shed 0 bases, and the junction held 7 bases outside the gene matches. Here the CDR3 DNA reads TGTGCCAGCAGCCGGGACAGCCCAAGCTCCTACGAGCAGTACTTC. It specifies CASSRDSPSSYEQYF.

V and J are TRBV30 and TRBJ1-2; the D gene is possibly TRBD1 (5 bases). V lost 2 bases and J lost 4, with 11 bases in between. CDR3 length: 13 amino acids. Germline V gives CDR1 GTSNPN, CDR2 SVGIG (reference sequence). The CDR3 DNA follows: TGTGCCTGGAGTAAAGGGGAATCCTATGGCTACACCTTC. It translates to CAWSKGESYGYTF.

This chain uses TRBV11-2 with TRBJ2-5; 11 nucleotides line up with TRBD1. V trimming: 3 bases; J trimming: 5 bases; junction bases outside the gene matches: 8. The length of the CDR3 is 16 residues. Germline values: CDR1 SGHAT, CDR2 FQNNGV. The chain's CDR3 is CASSFAPGQGVETQYF. CDR3 DNA sequence: TGTGCCAGCAGCTTCGCCCCGGGACAGGGGGTCGAGACCCAGTACTTC.

This clone has only a few counts. One junction end disagrees with the germline gene, perhaps due to a read error. V is TRBV6-1 and J is TRBJ2-3; 10 bases are shared with TRBD2. From germline, CDR1 is MNHNS and CDR2 SASEGT. The CDR3 extends over 14 amino acids. CDR3 residues: CASNEAGGTDTQYF. The CDR3 coding sequence is TGTGCCAGCAATGAAGCGGGGGGGACAGATACGCAGTATTTT.

The chain combines TRBV27 with TRBJ1-2, with 7 bases that match TRBD1. CDR1 is MNHEY and CDR2 is SMNVEV in the germline V gene (reference sequence). Germline trimming cut 5 bases from V and 8 bases from J; bases unmatched to any gene: 11. The CDR3 covers 14 residues. The CDR3 coding sequence is TGTGCCAGCAGTCCGATGACAGGGATCGACGGCTACACCTTC. Translated, it gives CASSPMTGIDGYTF.

The V and J genes are TRBV15 and TRBJ2-5; 8 nucleotides match TRBD1. The J call could be wrong; TRBJ2-7 is a better fit for the DNA end. Germline V gives CDR1 LNHNV, CDR2 YYDKDF (reference sequence). This CDR3 has 14 residues. The CDR3 DNA reads TGTGCCACCAGCTCCCGGACAGGGACCTACGAGCAGTACTTC. Amino acids: CATSSRTGTYEQYF.

The J gene is TRBJ2-3, the V gene TRBV2; the match to TRBD2 covers 12 bases. Trimming removed 3 bases from V and 2 bases from J; junction bases left unmatched: 6. CDR3 length equals 17 residues. Germline assignment: CDR1 SNHLY and CDR2 FYNNEI. The CDR3 region has the DNA TGTGCCAGCAGTGATTTTCTAGCGGGAGGGATCACAGATACGCAGTATTTT. Protein sequence: CASSDFLAGGITDTQYF.